The clone carrying this T cell receptor beta chain was seen more than once but under ten times. Its antigen remains unknown. As to treatment: randomized to nivolumab then ipilimumab (arm A) or the reverse (arm B). These data come from a study of sequential checkpoint blockade in melanoma. Study as a whole: Each arm's sequence ended with maintenance nivolumab. Study-level points and caveats: Clinical benefit was about 30 times likelier when tumor T-cell fraction and clonality increased.

Repertoires were generated with immunoSEQ multiplex PCR, while TCRdb's copy carries only in-frame clones and drops some. The sample records 3,000 to 4,500 clones, roughly 24% being singletons. CDR1 and CDR2 from the germline V gene are SGHNT and YENEEA. V was pared by 3 bases and J by 10 bases, with 18 bases between. The CDR3 sequence is 15 residues long. The clonotype comes from a human donor with melanoma. Sequenced here: tumor tissue (inferred from file names), sampled from a patient given nivolumab and ipilimumab in sequence. The chain links TRBV11-3 to TRBJ1-4; D is possibly TRBD1 (6 bases). CDR3 sequence reads: CASSFSGGLGGKLFF. CDR3 nucleotides: TGTGCCAGCAGCTTCAGTGGGGGGCTAGGGGGAAAACTGTTTTTT.